This T cell receptor (beta chain) was sequenced for a study of a mutant IDH1 vaccine in newly diagnosed glioma. About the study: Either 4-6 weeks after radiotherapy alone or alongside temozolomide, vaccination was begun. Before enrollment, the patients had been treated with radiotherapy alone, temozolomide alone, or both together. Most of them had received both. Study conclusions and caveats: Of the patients, 85% to 95% had vaccine-induced immune responses.

This CDR3 contains 15 residues. The V and J ends lost 5 bases and 4 bases respectively, with 17 bases between them. Germline lookup yields CDR1 LNHNV and CDR2 YYDKDF (reference sequence). The protocol was immunoSEQ multiplex PCR, while the TCRdb copy is restricted to in-frame clones and leaves out a portion. The sample carries tens of thousands of clones, about 79% recorded once. For this clone: Its antigen is as yet unknown.

Time point denoted: week 5, during vaccination. In the vaccine, a single dose held 300 ug of the mutant IDH1 20-mer peptide, along with topical imiquimod. This sequence originates from a man aged 25 to 40 with glioma. The chain couples TRBV15 to TRBJ2-5, with D possibly being TRBD1 or TRBD2 (7 bases each). The sequencing here drew on PBMCs, taken from a glioma patient whose treatment included an IDH1 peptide vaccine. CDR3 residues: CATSPRQGGGETQYF. The CDR3 nucleotides are TGTGCCACCAGCCCTAGACAGGGAGGGGGAGAGACCCAGTACTTC.